This T cell receptor beta chain came from a study of blood T cell repertoires in COVID-19 (dated by TCRdb to about 2020). A note on the overall study: Collaborator samples came from the United States, Italy and Spain and covered acute and convalescent phases of COVID-19. The material from the prospective study consisted of cDNA or gDNA derived from T cells, B-cell-depleted T cells, or PBMCs. Subjects who had been exposed to COVID-19, were actively infected with it, or had recovered from it provided the deeply sampled blood TCRbeta repertoires that made up the dataset. The repertoires were released in a freely available public database intended as a resource for research on the immune response to SARS-CoV-2. Samples were obtained from the ongoing ImmuneRACE study (first 160 participants) and from some 1,200 subjects provided by 6 global collaborators. The sample metadata nearly always contained a de-identified subject ID, COVID-19 status, age in years and sex. Where HLA class I and class II types were available, the types were taken from metadata supplied by the sample provider, not from assay-based typing.

TCRbeta CDR3 regions were amplified from genomic DNA using the immunoSEQ Assay, a bias-controlled multiplex PCR. Per the authors' processing: The number of nucleated cells in each sample was estimated by amplification of reference gene primers within the assay. To quantify the absolute abundance of each unique TCRbeta CDR3 rearrangement, sequence reads were collapsed and filtered. For each sample, productive Simpson clonality was calculated as the square root of Simpson's diversity index over productive rearrangements. Sourced from immuneACCESS, this table was stored by TCRdb with only in-frame sequences that have V and J called. A share of the clones is absent; for the studies checked, an unresolved V gene accounts for under half, and the remainder has no known explanation. V, J and clone size were drawn from that table, and D and trimming were deduced from the DNA. The sample profile shows some 110,000 clones; 75% to 85% of them were found once. In total, the top ten clones hold roughly 6.2% of the sample.

The junction shows trimming of 4 bases on V and 10 bases on J, and the gene matches do not reach 10 bases of it. The germline V gene (reference sequence) specifies SGHNT as CDR1 and YYREEE as CDR2. The CDR3 covers 15 residues, taking in both the cysteine and the phenylalanine. Of all the DNA, just the CDR3 is kept, 45 bases in frame from base 1. To note about this clone: The target of this receptor is not known. No quality values exist for individual bases; no much larger clone is one base distant.

Overall study outcomes, separate from this receptor: The amount of clinical and demographic metadata varied by source and participant and was provided uncurated.

At one collaborating source in Seattle, patients were enrolled during active infection and were followed longitudinally through the course of disease. Collaborating institutions collected whole blood in K2EDTA tubes following their own protocols. Collaborator samples were shipped for TCRbeta analysis as frozen whole blood, isolated PBMCs, or DNA extracted from either sample type. The chain is encoded by TRBV5-4 joined to TRBJ1-6; a stretch of 8 junction bases matches TRBD1. The TCR comes from an elderly man with COVID-19, enrolled during active disease. What was sequenced was peripheral blood. The CDR3 is CASSDGGTGDSPLHF. The nucleotide sequence reads as follows: TGTGCCAGCAGCGACGGCGGGACAGGCGACTCACCCCTCCACTTT.